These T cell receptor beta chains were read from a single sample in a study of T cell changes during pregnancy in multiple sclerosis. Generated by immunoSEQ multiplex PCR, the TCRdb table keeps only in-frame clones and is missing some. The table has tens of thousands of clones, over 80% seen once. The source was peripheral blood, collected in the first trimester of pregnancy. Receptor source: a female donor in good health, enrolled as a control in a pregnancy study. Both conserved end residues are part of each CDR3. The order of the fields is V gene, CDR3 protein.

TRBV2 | CASLGRDTQYF
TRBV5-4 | CASSLEGSRAGQRAFF
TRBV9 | CASSPRLSSTDTQYF
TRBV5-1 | CASSPGGRGGNTIYF
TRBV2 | CASSEGGDYEQYF
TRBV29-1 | CSGQFSYEQYF
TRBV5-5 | CASSLRGGALSNYGYTF
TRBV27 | CASSFSRRGEQFF
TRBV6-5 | CASRRDRINEKLFF
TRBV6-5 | CASSPAGDTEAFF
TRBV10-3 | CAISEKGATEAFF
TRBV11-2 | CASRPLGTFEQYF
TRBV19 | CASSTGQGGAGFAGELFF
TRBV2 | CASRQTIPTGPYGYTF
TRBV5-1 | CASGTSGSLSDTQYF
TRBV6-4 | CASSRSGGEDTQYF
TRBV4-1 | CASSQDEDRASPLHF
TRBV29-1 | CSVVGQGNGYTF
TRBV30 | CASSIQMHRENGYTF
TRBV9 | CASSAGGAPYEQYF
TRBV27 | CASSLVPPGRRGNQPQHF
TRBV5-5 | CASSKQGGETQYF
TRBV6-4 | CASSGKAGGTDTQYF
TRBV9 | CASSVTLGLGVNEQFF
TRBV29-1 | CSVEDRIGFAPGELFF
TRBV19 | CASSISPRETNTQYF
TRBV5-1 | CASSLVGGSGYEQYF
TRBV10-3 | CAISEAGVNEKLFF
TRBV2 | CASSEQGPSPLHF
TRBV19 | CASSILQAGEQYF
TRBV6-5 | CASSSPRGLGANVLTF
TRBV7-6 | CASSLERGGLSSQPQHF
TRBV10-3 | CAIADQYSGNTIYF
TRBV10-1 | CASSEGLARTDTQYF
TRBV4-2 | CASSQDENSYYEQYF
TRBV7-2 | CASTLDRGITDTQYF
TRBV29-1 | CSAGRATSTNEKLFF
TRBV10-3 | CAIRTGGGSYEQYF
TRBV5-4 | CASSPQRERANEQFF
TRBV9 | CASSSGGDFKNIQYF
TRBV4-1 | CASSQPIKGAGYEQYF
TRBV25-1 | CASSFRAAGELFF
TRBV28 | CASSLGGIGNEQFF
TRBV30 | CAWSVQDAFSHGYTF
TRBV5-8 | CASSPSLAVPLAEAFF
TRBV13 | CASSSSWAAAYEQYF
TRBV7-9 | CASRPSGNEKLFF